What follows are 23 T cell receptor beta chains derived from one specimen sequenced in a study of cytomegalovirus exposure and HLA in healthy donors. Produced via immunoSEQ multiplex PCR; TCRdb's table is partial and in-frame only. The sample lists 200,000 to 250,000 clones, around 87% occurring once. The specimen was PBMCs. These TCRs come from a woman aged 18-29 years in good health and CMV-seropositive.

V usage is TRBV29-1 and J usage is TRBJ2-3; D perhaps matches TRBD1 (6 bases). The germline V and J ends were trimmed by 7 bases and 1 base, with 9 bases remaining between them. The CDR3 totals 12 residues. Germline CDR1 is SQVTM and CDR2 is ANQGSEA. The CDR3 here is CSAAGGTDTQYF. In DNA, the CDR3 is TGCAGCGCAGCAGGGGGCACAGATACGCAGTATTTT.

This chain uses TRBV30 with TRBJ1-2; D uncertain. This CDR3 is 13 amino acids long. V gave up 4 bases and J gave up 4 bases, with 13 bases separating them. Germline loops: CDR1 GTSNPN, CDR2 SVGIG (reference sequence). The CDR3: CAWIPGKAYGYTF. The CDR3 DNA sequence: TGTGCCTGGATACCAGGAAAGGCCTATGGCTACACCTTC.

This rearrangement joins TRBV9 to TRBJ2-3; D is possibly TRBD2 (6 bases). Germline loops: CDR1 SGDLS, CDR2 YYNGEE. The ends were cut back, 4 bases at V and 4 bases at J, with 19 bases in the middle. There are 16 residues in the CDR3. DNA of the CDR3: TGTGCCAGCAGCAAGGCCGGGGGAGAGTTTGCAGATACGCAGTATTTT. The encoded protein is CASSKAGGEFADTQYF. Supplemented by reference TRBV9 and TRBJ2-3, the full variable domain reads DSGVTQTPKHLITATGQRVTLRCSPRSGDLSVYWYQQSLDQGLQFLIQYYNGEERAKGNILERFSAQQFPDLHSELNLSSLELGDSALYFCASSKAGGEFADTQYFGPGTRLTVL.

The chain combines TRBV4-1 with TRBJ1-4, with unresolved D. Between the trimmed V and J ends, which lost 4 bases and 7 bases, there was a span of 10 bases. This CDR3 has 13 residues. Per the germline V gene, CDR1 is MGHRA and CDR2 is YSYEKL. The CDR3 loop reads CASSRWRLEKLFF. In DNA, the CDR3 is TGCGCCAGCAGCCGTTGGCGGCTTGAAAAACTGTTTTTT.

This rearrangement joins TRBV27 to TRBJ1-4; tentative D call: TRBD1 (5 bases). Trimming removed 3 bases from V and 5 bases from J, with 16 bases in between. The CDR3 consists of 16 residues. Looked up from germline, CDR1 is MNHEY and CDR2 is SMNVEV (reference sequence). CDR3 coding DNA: TGTGCCAGCAGTTTGGTTCGGGGGGTGACGAATGAAAAACTGTTTTTT. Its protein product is CASSLVRGVTNEKLFF.

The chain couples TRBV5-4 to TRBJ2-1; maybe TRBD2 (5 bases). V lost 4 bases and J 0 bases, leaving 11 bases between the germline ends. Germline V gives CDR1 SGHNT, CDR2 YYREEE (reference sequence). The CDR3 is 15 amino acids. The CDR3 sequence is CASSQAANSYNEQFF. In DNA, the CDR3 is TGTGCCAGCAGCCAAGCGGCTAACTCCTACAATGAGCAGTTCTTC.

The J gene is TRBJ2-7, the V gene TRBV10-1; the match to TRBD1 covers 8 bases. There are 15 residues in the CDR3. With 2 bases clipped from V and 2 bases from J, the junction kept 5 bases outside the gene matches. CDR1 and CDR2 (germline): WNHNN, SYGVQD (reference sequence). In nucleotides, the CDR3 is TGCGCCAGCAGTGAGACCGGGACAGGTCCCTACGAGCAGTACTTC. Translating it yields CASSETGTGPYEQYF.

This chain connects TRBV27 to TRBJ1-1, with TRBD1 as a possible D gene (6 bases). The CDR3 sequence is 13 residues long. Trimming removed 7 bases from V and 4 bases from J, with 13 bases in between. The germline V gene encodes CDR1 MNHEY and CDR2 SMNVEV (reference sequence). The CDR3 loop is CASKAGAITEAFF. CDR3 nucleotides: TGTGCCAGCAAGGCAGGGGCGATCACTGAAGCTTTCTTT.

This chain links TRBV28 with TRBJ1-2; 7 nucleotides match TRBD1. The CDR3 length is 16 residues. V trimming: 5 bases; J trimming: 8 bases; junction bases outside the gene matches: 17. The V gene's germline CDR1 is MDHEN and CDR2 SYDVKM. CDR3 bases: TGTGCCAGCAGTCCCTTCGGAGGGGGCCCCTTGGAAGGCTACACCTTC. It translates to CASSPFGGGPLEGYTF.

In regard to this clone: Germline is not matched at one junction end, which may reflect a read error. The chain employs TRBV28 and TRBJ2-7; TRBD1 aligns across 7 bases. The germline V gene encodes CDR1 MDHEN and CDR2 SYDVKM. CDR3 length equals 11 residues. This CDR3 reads CASSPKGAKDF. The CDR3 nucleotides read TGTGCCAGCAGTCCAAAGGGGGCAAAGGACTTC.

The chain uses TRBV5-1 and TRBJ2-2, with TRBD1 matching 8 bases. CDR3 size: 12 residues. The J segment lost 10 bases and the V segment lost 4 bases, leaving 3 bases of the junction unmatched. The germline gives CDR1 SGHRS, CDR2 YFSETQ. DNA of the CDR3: TGCGCCAGCAGCCAGGGGGCGACGGAGCTGTTTTTT. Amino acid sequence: CASSQGATELFF. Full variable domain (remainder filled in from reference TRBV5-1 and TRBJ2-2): KAGVTQTPRYLIKTRGQQVTLSCSPISGHRSVSWYQQTPGQGLQFLFEYFSETQRNKGNFPGRFSGRQFSNSRSEMNVSTLELGDSALYLCASSQGATELFFGEGSRLTVL.

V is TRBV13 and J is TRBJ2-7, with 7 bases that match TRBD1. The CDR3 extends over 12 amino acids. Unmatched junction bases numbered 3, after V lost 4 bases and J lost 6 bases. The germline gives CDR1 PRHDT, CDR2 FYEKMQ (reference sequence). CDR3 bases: TGTGCCAGCAGCTCGACAGGGCCCGAGCAGTACTTC. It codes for CASSSTGPEQYF.

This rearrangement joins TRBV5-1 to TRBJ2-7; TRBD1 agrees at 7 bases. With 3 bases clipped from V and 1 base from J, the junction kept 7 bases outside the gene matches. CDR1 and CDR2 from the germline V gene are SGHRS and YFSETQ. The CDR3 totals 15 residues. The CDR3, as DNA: TGCGCCAGCAGCTGGGCCGGGACAGAGTCCTACGAGCAGTACTTC. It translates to CASSWAGTESYEQYF.

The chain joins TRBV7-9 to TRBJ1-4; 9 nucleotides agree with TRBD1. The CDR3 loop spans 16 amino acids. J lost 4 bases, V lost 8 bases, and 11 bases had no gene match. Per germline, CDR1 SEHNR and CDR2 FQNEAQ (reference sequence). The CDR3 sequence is CASLRQGGVGNEKLFF. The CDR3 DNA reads TGTGCCAGCTTACGACAGGGGGGAGTGGGTAATGAAAAACTGTTTTTT.

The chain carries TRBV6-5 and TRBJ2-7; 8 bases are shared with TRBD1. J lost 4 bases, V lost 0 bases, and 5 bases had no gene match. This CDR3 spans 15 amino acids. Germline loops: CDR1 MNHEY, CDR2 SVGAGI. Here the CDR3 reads CASSYSAGGIYEQYF. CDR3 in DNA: TGTGCCAGCAGTTACTCGGCAGGGGGCATTTACGAGCAGTACTTC.

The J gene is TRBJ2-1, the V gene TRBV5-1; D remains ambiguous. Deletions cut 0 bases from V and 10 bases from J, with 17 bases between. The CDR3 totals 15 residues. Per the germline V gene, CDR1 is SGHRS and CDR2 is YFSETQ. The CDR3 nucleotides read TGCGCCAGCAGCTTGGCCGGTTTTACTCCTCCGGAGCAGTTCTTC. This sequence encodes CASSLAGFTPPEQFF.

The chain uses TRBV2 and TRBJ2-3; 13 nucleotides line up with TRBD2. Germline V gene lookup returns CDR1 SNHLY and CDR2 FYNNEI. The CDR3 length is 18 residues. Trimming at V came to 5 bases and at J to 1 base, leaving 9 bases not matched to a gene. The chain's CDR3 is CASSTPGLAGPGTDTQYF. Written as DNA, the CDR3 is TGTGCCAGCAGTACACCGGGACTAGCGGGACCCGGCACAGATACGCAGTATTTT.

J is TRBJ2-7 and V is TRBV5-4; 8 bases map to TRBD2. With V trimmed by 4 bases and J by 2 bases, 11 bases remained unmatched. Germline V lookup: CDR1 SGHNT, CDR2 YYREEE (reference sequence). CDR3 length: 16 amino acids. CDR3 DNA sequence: TGTGCCAGCAGCAAGGCGGGGGGCCTGAGGGCCTACGAGCAGTACTTC. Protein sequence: CASSKAGGLRAYEQYF.

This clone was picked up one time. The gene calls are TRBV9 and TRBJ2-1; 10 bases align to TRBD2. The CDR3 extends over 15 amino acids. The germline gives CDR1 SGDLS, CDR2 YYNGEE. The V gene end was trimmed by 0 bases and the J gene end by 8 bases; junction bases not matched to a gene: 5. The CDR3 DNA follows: TGTGCCAGCAGCGTAGGTAGCGGGAGGATCGATGAGCAGTTCTTC. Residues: CASSVGSGRIDEQFF. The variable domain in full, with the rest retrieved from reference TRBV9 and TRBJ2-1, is DSGVTQTPKHLITATGQRVTLRCSPRSGDLSVYWYQQSLDQGLQFLIQYYNGEERAKGNILERFSAQQFPDLHSELNLSSLELGDSALYFCASSVGSGRIDEQFFGPGTRLTVL.

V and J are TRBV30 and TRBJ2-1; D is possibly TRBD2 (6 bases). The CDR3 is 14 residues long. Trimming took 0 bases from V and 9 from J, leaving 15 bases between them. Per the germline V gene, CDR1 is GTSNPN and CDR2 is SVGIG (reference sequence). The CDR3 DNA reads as TGTGCCTGGAGTGTCCCGAGCCGGGACTTTGAGCAGTTCTTC. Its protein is CAWSVPSRDFEQFF. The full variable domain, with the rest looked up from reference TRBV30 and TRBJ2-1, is SQTIHQWPATLVQPVGSPLSLECTVEGTSNPNLYWYRQAAGRGLQLLFYSVGIGQISSEVPQNLSASRPQDRQFILSSKKLLLSDSGFYLCAWSVPSRDFEQFFGPGTRLTVL.

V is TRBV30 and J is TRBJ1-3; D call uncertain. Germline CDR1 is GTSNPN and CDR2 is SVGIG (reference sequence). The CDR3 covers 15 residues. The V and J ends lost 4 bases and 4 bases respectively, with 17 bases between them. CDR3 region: CAWIHPIRHGNTIYF. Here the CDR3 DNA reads TGTGCCTGGATTCATCCGATCAGGCACGGAAACACCATATATTTT.

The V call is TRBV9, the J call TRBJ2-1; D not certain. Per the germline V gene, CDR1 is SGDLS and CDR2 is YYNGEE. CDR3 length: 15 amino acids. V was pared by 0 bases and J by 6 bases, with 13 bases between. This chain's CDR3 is CASSVGASPSNEQFF. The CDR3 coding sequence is TGTGCCAGCAGCGTAGGAGCCTCCCCCTCCAATGAGCAGTTCTTC.

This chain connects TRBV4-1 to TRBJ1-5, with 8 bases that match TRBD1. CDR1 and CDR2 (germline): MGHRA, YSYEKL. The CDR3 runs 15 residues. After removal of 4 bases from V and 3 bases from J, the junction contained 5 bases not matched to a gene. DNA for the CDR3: TGCGCCAGCAGCCCGGCGGACAGGGACAATCAGCCCCAGCATTTT. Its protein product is CASSPADRDNQPQHF.